One and the same sample provided the 18 T cell receptor beta chains below, sequenced in a study of blood T cell repertoires in COVID-19. Profiled with immunoSEQ multiplex PCR; TCRdb holds only in-frame clones, not every one. The sample has some 25,000 clones; roughly four fifths are singletons. The sequencing input was peripheral blood. These receptors were collected from a woman in her 70s with COVID-19, enrolled during active disease.

CDR3 coding DNA: TGTGCCAGCAGTTACGCTGTGTGGAGGGACACTGAAGCTTTCTTT. Its protein is CASSYAVWRDTEAFF. V usage is TRBV6-2 or TRBV6-3 and J usage is TRBJ1-1; unclear D gene. The CDR3 totals 15 residues. CDR1 and CDR2 from the germline V gene are MNHEY and SVGEGT. Trimming removed 2 bases at V and 3 bases at J, with 13 bases between.

The chain carries TRBV2 and TRBJ2-1; the match to TRBD2 covers 11 bases. The CDR3 contains 15 residues. The V gene's germline CDR1 is SNHLY and CDR2 FYNNEI. V lost 5 bases and J lost 4; bases outside the gene matches: 4. This CDR3 reads CASSTGLAAYNEQFF. The CDR3 region has the DNA TGTGCCAGCAGTACGGGACTAGCGGCATACAATGAGCAGTTCTTC.

The chain combines TRBV12-5 with TRBJ1-5; TRBD1 is a possible D gene (6 bases). The CDR3 runs 19 residues. Germline V CDR1 and CDR2: LGHNT, FRNRAP. V was pared by 4 bases and J by 7 bases, with 29 bases between. CDR3 amino acids: CASGSGLGRGLLSGQPQHF. CDR3 nucleotides: TGTGCTAGTGGTTCCGGGTTGGGCAGGGGCCTTCTCTCGGGGCAGCCCCAGCATTTT.

The rearrangement uses TRBV6-1 and TRBJ1-2; perhaps TRBD1 as D (5 bases). Trimming removed 3 bases at V and 5 bases at J, with 13 bases between. The germline gives CDR1 MNHNS, CDR2 SASEGT. CDR3 length: 14 residues. The CDR3 region is CASSEGQGWYGYTF. The CDR3, as DNA: TGTGCCAGCAGTGAGGGCCAGGGCTGGTATGGCTACACCTTC.

This clone was observed a single time. The V and J genes are TRBV2 and TRBJ1-2, with a weak D call TRBD1 (5 bases). Deletions cut 3 bases from V and 4 bases from J, with 9 bases between. Germline V gene data show CDR1 as SNHLY and CDR2 as FYNNEI. CDR3 length: 13 residues. The CDR3 DNA is TGTGCCAGCAGTGACATGGGGGGCTATGGCTACACCTTC. Encoded protein: CASSDMGGYGYTF. The full variable domain, rest sourced from reference TRBV2 and TRBJ1-2, is EPEVTQTPSHQVTQMGQEVILRCVPISNHLYFYWYRQILGQKVEFLVSFYNNEISEKSEIFDDQFSVERPDGSNFTLKIRSTKLEDSAMYFCASSDMGGYGYTFGSGTRLTVV.

This chain links TRBV12-5 with TRBJ1-4, with D perhaps matching TRBD1 (6 bases). The CDR3 consists of 15 residues. Trimming stripped 5 bases from V and 5 bases from J, with 15 bases between. Germline V gene lookup returns CDR1 LGHNT and CDR2 FRNRAP. The CDR3, as DNA: TGTGCTAGTGGTGCAGAGGGGGGGCGGAATGAAAAACTGTTTTTT. Amino acids: CASGAEGGRNEKLFF.

This chain joins TRBV5-6 and TRBJ1-6; TRBD1 agrees at 9 bases. V shed 1 base and J 7 bases; nucleotides not matched to a gene: 3. Germline assignment: CDR1 SGHDT and CDR2 YYEEEE. The CDR3 extends over 15 amino acids. DNA of the CDR3: TGTGCCAGCAGCTTGACCGGGACAGGGAATTCACCCCTCCACTTT. Its protein product is CASSLTGTGNSPLHF.

This chain connects TRBV5-4 to TRBJ2-4; D is undetermined. V was pared by 2 bases and J by 2 bases, with 8 bases between. The length of the CDR3 is 14 residues. In germline, CDR1 is SGHNT, CDR2 YYREEE (reference sequence). The CDR3 is CASSLPGPKNIQYF. In DNA, the CDR3 is TGTGCCAGCAGCTTACCAGGCCCCAAAAACATTCAGTACTTC. Supplemented by reference TRBV5-4 and TRBJ2-4, the full variable domain reads ETGVTQSPTHLIKTRGQQVTLRCSSQSGHNTVSWYQQALGQGPQFIFQYYREEENGRGNFPPRFSGLQFPNYSSELNVNALELDDSALYLCASSLPGPKNIQYFGAGTRLSVL.

This chain connects TRBV14 to TRBJ1-2; 7 bases align to TRBD1. Germline trimming cut 6 bases from V and 5 bases from J; bases unmatched to any gene: 9. The CDR3 spans 14 residues. Germline CDR1 and CDR2: SGHDN and FVKESK. CDR3 protein: CASSISGQTYGYTF. CDR3 sequence (DNA): TGTGCCAGCAGTATCTCGGGACAGACTTATGGCTACACCTTC. The full variable domain, in which reference TRBV14 and TRBJ1-2 provide the parts outside the CDR3, is EAGVTQFPSHSVIEKGQTVTLRCDPISGHDNLYWYRRVMGKEIKFLLHFVKESKQDESGMPNNRFLAERTGGTYSTLKVQPAELEDSGVYFCASSISGQTYGYTFGSGTRLTVV.

The V and J genes are TRBV27 and TRBJ1-5, with D hard to call. Trimming took 4 bases from V and 2 from J, leaving 9 bases between them. The CDR3 consists of 14 residues. CDR1 MNHEY and CDR2 SMNVEV come from the germline V gene (reference sequence). CDR3 amino acids: CASSSGIGNQPQHF. CDR3 bases: TGTGCCAGCAGTTCGGGGATAGGCAATCAGCCCCAGCATTTT.

V gene TRBV9 combines with J gene TRBJ2-1; 10 nucleotides agree with TRBD2. Trimming removed 0 bases from V and 7 bases from J; junction bases left unmatched: 7. The CDR3 contains 16 residues. Germline CDR1 is SGDLS and CDR2 is YYNGEE. The CDR3 DNA sequence: TGTGCCAGCAGCGTAGGGCTAGCGGGAGTTGGTAATGAGCAGTTCTTC. It is translated as CASSVGLAGVGNEQFF.

The chain links TRBV6-5 to TRBJ1-1; 8 positions agree with TRBD1. The V and J ends lost 5 bases and 7 bases, in that order; junction bases with no gene match: 9. CDR3 length: 14 amino acids. CDR1 MNHEY and CDR2 SVGAGI come from the germline V gene. The CDR3 protein is CASSTRTGFSEAFF. In DNA, the CDR3 is TGTGCCAGCAGTACCCGGACAGGGTTCAGTGAAGCTTTCTTT.

V usage is TRBV13 and J usage is TRBJ1-1; 7 bases fit TRBD1. V was pared by 5 bases and J by 0 bases, with 9 bases of the junction left unmatched. CDR3 length: 16 amino acids. Per the germline V gene, CDR1 is PRHDT and CDR2 is FYEKMQ (reference sequence). This CDR3 is CASSASRDSLNTEAFF. CDR3 DNA sequence: TGTGCCAGCAGCGCCTCCCGGGACAGCCTGAACACTGAAGCTTTCTTT.

The chain links TRBV27 to TRBJ1-3; no definite D call. This CDR3 has 19 residues. From germline, CDR1 is MNHEY and CDR2 SMNVEV (reference sequence). Trimming removed 0 bases at V and 8 bases at J, with 26 bases between. DNA of the CDR3: TGTGCCAGCAGTTTATCGCGGGGAGACAAGAGGGATCCCTGGGACACCATATATTTT. It encodes CASSLSRGDKRDPWDTIYF.

This clone was recorded only once. The chain is built from TRBV5-4 and TRBJ2-1; no clear D gene. From germline, CDR1 is SGHNT and CDR2 YYREEE (reference sequence). V was trimmed by 0 bases and J by 5 bases, leaving 12 bases between them. CDR3 length: 15 residues. CDR3 sequence reads: CASSLGGLIDNEQFF. CDR3 nucleotides: TGTGCCAGCAGCTTGGGCGGTTTGATCGACAATGAGCAGTTCTTC.

The J gene is TRBJ1-4, the V gene TRBV5-8; 10 bases align to TRBD1. The germline CDR1 and CDR2 sequences are SGHTS and YDEGEE. Trimming took 2 bases from V and 8 from J; bases not matched to a gene: 3. The CDR3 covers 14 residues. CDR3 in amino acids: CASSFGTGVEKLFF. For the CDR3, the DNA is TGTGCCAGCAGCTTCGGGACAGGGGTAGAAAAACTGTTTTTT.

The V call is TRBV12-3 or TRBV12-4, the J call TRBJ2-5; 7 nucleotides align to TRBD1. The V and J ends lost 4 bases and 12 bases, in that order; junction bases with no gene match: 11. The CDR3 runs 13 residues. The chain's CDR3 is CASSSRGRSSEYF. CDR3 sequence (DNA): TGTGCCAGCAGTTCGAGGGGGCGTTCGAGCGAGTACTTC.

The chain uses TRBV10-3 and TRBJ1-5; TRBD1 aligns across 7 bases. The germline V gene encodes CDR1 ENHRY and CDR2 SYGVKD. The CDR3 covers 12 residues. V trimming: 8 bases; J trimming: 4 bases; junction bases outside the gene matches: 2. This CDR3 is CAIRQGNQPQHF. CDR3 in DNA: TGTGCCATCCGACAGGGTAATCAGCCCCAGCATTTT.